This T cell receptor beta chain was observed in a study of CD8 T cells in ankylosing spondylitis. With 5 bases removed from V and 0 bases from J, the gap between germline ends came to 24 bases. The CDR3 has 19 amino acids. CDR1 LGHDT and CDR2 YNNKEL come from the germline V gene (reference sequence). TCRdb passed the 5' RACE reads through MiXCR, listing each CDR3 protein once. The sample consists of around 180,000 distinct CDR3 sequences, about 18% of them appearing once. Sequencing input: blood, either unsorted or a sorted T cell fraction (not recorded which). This sequence originates from a male donor aged 5 to 30 with ankylosing spondylitis or in good health (not recorded which). The rearrangement links TRBV3-1 to TRBJ2-3; a possible D gene is TRBD1 (5 bases). The CDR3 loop reads CASSSLRASRTASTDTQYF. The CDR3 nucleotides are TGTGCCAGCAGCTCCCTCAGGGCAAGCCGAACAGCTAGCACAGATACGCAGTATTTT.